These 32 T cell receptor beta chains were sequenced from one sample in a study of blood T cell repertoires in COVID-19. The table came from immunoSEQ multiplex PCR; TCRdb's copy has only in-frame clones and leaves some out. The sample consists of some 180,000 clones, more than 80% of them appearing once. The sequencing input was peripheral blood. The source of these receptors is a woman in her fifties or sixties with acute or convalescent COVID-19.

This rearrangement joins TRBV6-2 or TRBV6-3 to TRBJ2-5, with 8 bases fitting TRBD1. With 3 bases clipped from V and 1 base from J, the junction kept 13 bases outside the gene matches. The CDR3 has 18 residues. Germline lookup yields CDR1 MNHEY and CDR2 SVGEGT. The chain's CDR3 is CASSYPPGQGTRQETQYF. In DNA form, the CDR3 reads TGTGCCAGCAGTTATCCCCCCGGACAGGGCACCCGCCAAGAGACCCAGTACTTC.

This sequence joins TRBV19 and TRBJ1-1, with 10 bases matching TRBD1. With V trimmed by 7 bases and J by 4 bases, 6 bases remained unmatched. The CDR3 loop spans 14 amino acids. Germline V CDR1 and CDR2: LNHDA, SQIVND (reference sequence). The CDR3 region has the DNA TGTGCCAGTAAAAGACAGGGGGCAGGCACTGAAGCTTTCTTT. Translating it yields CASKRQGAGTEAFF.

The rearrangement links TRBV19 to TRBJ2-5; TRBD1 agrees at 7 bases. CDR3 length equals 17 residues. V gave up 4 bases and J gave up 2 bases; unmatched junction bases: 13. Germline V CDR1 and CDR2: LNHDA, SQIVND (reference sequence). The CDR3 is CASSNPVGTEIQETQYF. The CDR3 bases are TGTGCCAGTAGTAATCCGGTCGGGACAGAGATTCAAGAGACCCAGTACTTC.

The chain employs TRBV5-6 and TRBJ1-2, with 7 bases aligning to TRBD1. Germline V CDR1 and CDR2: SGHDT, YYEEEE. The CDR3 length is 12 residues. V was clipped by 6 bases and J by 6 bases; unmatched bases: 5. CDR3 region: CASTRTGNGYTF. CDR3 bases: TGTGCCAGCACAAGGACAGGAAATGGCTACACCTTC.

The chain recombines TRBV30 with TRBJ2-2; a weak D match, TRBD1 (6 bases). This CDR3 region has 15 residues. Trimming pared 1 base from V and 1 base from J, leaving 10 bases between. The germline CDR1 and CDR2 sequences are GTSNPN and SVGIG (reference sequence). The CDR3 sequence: CAWSEQGMNTGELFF. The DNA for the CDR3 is TGTGCCTGGAGTGAGCAGGGGATGAACACCGGGGAGCTGTTTTTT.

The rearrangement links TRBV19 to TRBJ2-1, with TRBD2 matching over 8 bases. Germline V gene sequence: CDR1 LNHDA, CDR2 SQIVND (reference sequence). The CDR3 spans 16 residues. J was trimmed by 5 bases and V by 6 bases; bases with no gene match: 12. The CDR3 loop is CASSIPGRGRNNEQFF. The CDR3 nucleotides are TGTGCCAGTAGCATCCCCGGGCGCGGGAGGAACAATGAGCAGTTCTTC.

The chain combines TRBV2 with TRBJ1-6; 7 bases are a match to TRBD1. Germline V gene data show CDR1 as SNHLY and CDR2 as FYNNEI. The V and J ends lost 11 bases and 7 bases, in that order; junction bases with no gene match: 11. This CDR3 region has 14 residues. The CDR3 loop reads CASGWGTANSPLHF. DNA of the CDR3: TGTGCCTCTGGGTGGGGGACAGCCAATTCACCCCTCCACTTT.

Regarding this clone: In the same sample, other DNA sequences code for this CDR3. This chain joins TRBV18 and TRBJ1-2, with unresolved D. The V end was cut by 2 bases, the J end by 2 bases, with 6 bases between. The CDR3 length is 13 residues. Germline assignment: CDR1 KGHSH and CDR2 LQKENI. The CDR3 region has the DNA TGTGCCAGCTCACCAGACACCAACTATGGCTACACCTTC. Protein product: CASSPDTNYGYTF.

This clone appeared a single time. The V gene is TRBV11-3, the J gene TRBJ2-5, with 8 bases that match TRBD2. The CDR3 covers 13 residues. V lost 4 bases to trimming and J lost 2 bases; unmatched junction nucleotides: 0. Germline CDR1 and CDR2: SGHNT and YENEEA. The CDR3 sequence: CASSSSGQETQYF. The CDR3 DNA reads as TGTGCCAGCAGCTCTAGCGGGCAAGAGACCCAGTACTTC.

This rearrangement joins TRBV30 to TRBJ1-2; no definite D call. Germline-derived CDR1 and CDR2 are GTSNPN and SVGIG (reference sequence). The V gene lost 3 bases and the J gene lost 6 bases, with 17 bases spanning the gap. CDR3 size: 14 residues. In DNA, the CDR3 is TGTGCCTGGAGCTCCGGGATGGGCGTGAATGGCTACACCTTC. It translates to CAWSSGMGVNGYTF. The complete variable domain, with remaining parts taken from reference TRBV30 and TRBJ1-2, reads SQTIHQWPATLVQPVGSPLSLECTVEGTSNPNLYWYRQAAGRGLQLLFYSVGIGQISSEVPQNLSASRPQDRQFILSSKKLLLSDSGFYLCAWSSGMGVNGYTFGSGTRLTVV.

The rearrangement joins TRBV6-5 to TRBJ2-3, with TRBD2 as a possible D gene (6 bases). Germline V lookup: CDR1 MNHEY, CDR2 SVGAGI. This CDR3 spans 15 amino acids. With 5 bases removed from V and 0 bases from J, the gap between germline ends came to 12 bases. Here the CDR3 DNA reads TGTGCCAGCAGTCGTCTAGCGCCTAGCACAGATACGCAGTATTTT. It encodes CASSRLAPSTDTQYF.

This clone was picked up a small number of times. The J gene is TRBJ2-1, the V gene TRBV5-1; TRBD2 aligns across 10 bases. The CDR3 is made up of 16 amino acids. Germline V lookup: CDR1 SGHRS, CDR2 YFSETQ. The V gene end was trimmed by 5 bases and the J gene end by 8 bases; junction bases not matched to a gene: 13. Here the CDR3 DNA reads TGCGCCAGCAGATACTGGCTAGCGGGAGTGGTTGATGAGCAGTTCTTC. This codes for CASRYWLAGVVDEQFF. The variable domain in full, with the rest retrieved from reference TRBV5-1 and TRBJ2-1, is KAGVTQTPRYLIKTRGQQVTLSCSPISGHRSVSWYQQTPGQGLQFLFEYFSETQRNKGNFPGRFSGRQFSNSRSEMNVSTLELGDSALYLCASRYWLAGVVDEQFFGPGTRLTVL.

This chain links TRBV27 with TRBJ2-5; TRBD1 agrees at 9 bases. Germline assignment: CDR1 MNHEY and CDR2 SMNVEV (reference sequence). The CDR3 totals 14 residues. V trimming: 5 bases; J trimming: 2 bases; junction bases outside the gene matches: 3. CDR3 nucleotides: TGTGCCAGCAGTCTCGACAGGGGGCAAGAGACCCAGTACTTC. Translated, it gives CASSLDRGQETQYF.

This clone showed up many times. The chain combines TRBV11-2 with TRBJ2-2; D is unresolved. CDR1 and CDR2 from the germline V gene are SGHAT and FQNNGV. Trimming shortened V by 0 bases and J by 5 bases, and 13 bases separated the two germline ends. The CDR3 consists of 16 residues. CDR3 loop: CASSLDGLRRTGELFF. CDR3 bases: TGTGCCAGCAGCTTAGACGGTCTACGGCGGACCGGGGAGCTGTTTTTT.

CDR3 in amino acids: CASSYGGTQNQPQHF. The CDR3 region has the DNA TGTGCCAGCAGTTACGGGGGGACCCAAAATCAGCCCCAGCATTTT. This sequence joins TRBV6-6 and TRBJ1-5, with a tentative D call TRBD1 (5 bases). The CDR3 consists of 15 residues. Germline V gene sequence: CDR1 MNHNY, CDR2 SVGAGI (reference sequence). Trimming took 2 bases from V and 4 from J, leaving 12 bases between them.

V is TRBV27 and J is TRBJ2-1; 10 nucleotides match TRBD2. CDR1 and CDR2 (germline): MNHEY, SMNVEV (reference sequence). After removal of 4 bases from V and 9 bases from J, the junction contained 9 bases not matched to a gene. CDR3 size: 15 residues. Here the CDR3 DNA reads TGTGCCAGCAGTTCCCATAGCGGGAGGACGAGTGAGCAGTTCTTC. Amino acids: CASSSHSGRTSEQFF.

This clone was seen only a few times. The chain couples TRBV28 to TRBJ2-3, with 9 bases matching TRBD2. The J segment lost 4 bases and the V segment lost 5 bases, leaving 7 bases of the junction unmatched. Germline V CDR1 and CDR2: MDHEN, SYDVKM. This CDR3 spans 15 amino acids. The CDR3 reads CASSPVAGASDTQYF. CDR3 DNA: TGTGCCAGCAGTCCTGTAGCGGGAGCCTCAGATACGCAGTATTTT.

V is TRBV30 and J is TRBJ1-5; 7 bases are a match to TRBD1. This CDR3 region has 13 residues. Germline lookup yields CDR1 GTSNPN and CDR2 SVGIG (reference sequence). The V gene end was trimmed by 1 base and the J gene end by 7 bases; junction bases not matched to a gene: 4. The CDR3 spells CAWSEQGSQPQHF. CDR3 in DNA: TGTGCCTGGAGTGAACAGGGGTCCCAGCCCCAGCATTTT.

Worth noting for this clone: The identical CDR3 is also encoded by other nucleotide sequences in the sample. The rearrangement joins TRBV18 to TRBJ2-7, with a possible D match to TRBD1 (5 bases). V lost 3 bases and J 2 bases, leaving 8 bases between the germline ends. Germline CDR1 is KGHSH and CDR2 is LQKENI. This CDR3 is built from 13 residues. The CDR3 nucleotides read TGTGCCAGCTCACCCGGACAACCCTACGAGCAGTACGTC. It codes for CASSPGQPYEQYV.

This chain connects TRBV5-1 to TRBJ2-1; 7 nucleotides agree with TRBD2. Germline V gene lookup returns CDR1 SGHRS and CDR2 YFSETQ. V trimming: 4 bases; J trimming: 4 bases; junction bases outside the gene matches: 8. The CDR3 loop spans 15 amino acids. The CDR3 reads CASSLSGAGYNEQFF. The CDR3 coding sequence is TGCGCCAGCAGCCTAAGCGGAGCGGGGTACAATGAGCAGTTCTTC.

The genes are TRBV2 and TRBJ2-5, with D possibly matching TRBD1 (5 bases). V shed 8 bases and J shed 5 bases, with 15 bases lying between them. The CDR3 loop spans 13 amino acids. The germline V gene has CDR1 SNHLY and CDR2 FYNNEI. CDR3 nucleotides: TGTGCCAGCGCGATGTGGGGCTACGAGACCCAGTACTTC. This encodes CASAMWGYETQYF.

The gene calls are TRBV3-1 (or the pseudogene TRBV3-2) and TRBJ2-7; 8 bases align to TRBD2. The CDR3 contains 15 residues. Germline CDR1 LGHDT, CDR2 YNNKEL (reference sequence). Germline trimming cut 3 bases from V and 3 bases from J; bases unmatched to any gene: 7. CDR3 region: CASSHFGAGGYEQYF. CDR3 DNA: TGTGCCAGCAGCCATTTCGGGGCGGGGGGCTACGAGCAGTACTTC.

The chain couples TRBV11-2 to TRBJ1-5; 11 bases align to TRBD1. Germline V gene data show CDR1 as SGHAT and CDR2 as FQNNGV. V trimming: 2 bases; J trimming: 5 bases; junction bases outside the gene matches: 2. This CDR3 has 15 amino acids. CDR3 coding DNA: TGTGCCAGCAGCTTACGGACAGGGGGCGATCAGCCCCAGCATTTT. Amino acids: CASSLRTGGDQPQHF.

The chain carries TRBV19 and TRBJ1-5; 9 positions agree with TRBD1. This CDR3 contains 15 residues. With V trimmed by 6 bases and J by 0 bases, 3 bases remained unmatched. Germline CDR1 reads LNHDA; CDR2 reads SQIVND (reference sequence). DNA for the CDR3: TGTGCCAGTAGCGGGACAGGGAGTAGCAATCAGCCCCAGCATTTT. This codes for CASSGTGSSNQPQHF. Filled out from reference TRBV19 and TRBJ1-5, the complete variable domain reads DGGITQSPKYLFRKEGQNVTLSCEQNLNHDAMYWYRQDPGQGLRLIYYSQIVNDFQKGDIAEGYSVSREKKESFPLTVTSAQKNPTAFYLCASSGTGSSNQPQHFGDGTRLSIL.

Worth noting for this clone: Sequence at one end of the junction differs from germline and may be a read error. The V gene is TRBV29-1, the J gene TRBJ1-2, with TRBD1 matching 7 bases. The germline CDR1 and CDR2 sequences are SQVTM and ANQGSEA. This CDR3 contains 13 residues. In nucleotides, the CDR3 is TGCAGCGTTGAAGATCCGGACAGGTTCCGTCTGCACTTC. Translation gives CSVEDPDRFRLHF. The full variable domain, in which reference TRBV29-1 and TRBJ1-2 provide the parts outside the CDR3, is SAVISQKPSRDICQRGTSLTIQCQVDSQVTMMFWYRQQPGQSLTLIATANQGSEATYESGFVIDKFPISRPNLTFSTLTVSNMSPEDSSIYLCSVEDPDRFRLHFGSGTRLTVV.

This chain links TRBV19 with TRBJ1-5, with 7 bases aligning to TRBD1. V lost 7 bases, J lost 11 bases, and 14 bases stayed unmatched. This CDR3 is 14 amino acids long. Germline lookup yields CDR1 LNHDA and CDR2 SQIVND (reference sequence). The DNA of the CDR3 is TGTGCCAGTACCCGGACAGGCCCCCCTGAAGCCCAGCATTTT. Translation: CASTRTGPPEAQHF. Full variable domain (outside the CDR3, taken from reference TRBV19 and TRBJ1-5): DGGITQSPKYLFRKEGQNVTLSCEQNLNHDAMYWYRQDPGQGLRLIYYSQIVNDFQKGDIAEGYSVSREKKESFPLTVTSAQKNPTAFYLCASTRTGPPEAQHFGDGTRLSIL.

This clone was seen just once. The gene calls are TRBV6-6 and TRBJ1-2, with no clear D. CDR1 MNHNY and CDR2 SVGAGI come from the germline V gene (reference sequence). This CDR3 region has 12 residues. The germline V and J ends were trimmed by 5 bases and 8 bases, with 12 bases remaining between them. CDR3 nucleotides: TGTGCCAGCAGTCCACCTGGGCGAGGCTACACCTTC. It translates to CASSPPGRGYTF.

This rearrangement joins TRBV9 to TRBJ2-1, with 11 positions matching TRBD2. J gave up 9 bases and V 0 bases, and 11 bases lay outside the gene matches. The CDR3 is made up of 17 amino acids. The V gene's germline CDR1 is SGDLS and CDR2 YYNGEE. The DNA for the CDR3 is TGTGCCAGCAGCGTAGCTCCGGGACTAGCGGTCCCGGGTGAGCAGTTCTTC. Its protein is CASSVAPGLAVPGEQFF.

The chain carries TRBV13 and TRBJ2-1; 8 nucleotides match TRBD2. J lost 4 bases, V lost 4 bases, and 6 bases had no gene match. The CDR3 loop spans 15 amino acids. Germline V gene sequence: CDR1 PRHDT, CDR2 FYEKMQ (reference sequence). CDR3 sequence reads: CASSSGRGAYNEQFF. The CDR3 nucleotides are TGTGCCAGCAGCTCGGGGCGGGGGGCTTACAATGAGCAGTTCTTC.

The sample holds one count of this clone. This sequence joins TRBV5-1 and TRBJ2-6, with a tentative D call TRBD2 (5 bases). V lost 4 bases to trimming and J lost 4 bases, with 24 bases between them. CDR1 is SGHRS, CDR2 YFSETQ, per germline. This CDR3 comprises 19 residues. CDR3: CASSVPPGKDSSGANVLTF. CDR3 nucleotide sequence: TGCGCCAGCAGCGTCCCCCCGGGAAAGGACTCTTCAGGGGCCAACGTCCTGACTTTC.

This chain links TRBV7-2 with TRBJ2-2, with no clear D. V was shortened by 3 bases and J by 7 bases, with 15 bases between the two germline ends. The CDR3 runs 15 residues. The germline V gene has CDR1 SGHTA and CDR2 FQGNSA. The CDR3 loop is CASSFFLGSGGELFF. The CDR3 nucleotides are TGTGCCAGCAGCTTTTTCTTGGGCTCCGGCGGGGAGCTGTTTTTT.

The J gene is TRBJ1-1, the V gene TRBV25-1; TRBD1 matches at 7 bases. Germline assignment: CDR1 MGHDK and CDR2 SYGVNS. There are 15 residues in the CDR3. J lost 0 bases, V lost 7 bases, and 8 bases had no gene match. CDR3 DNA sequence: TGTGCCAGCACTCCGGAGGACAGGCTGAACACTGAAGCTTTCTTT. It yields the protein CASTPEDRLNTEAFF.